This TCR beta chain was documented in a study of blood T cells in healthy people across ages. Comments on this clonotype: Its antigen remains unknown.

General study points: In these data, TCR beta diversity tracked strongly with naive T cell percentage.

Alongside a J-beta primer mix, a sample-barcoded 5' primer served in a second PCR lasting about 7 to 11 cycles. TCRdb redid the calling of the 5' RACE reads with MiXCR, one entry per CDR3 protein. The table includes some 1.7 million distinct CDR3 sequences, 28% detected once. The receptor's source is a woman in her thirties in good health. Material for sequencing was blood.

As DNA, the CDR3 is TGTGCCAGCACCGCCCCTGGGCTAGCGGGGGATACGCAGTATTTT. Translating it yields CASTAPGLAGDTQYF. The gene calls are TRBV6-6 and TRBJ2-3; the match to TRBD2 covers 9 bases. Germline-derived CDR1 and CDR2 are MNHNY and SVGAGI (reference sequence). The junction had 11 bases not matched to a gene; V was cut back by 7 bases and J by 6 bases. The CDR3 is made up of 15 amino acids.